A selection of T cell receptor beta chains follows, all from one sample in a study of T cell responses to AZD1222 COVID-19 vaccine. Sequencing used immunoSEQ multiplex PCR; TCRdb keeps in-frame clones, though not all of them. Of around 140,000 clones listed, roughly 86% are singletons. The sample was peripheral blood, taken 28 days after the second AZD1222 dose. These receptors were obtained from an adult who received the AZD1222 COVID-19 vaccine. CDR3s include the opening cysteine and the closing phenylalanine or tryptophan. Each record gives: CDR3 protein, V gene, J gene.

CASSLGGIAGVDEQFF	TRBV5-1	TRBJ2-1
CASSESFDRGLSLDF	TRBV25-1	TRBJ1-2
CASSFLYPGELFF	TRBV19	TRBJ2-2
CASSQTGGGKVGSPLHF	TRBV3-1/TRBV3-2	TRBJ1-6
CASRGTGENF	TRBV5-4	TRBJ2-7
CASRLTRQGNTEAFF	TRBV6-6	TRBJ1-1
CASSDPGFYGYTF	TRBV10-1	TRBJ1-2
CATSRTRDNGYTF	TRBV15	TRBJ1-2
CASGQFQETQYF	TRBV7-6	TRBJ2-5
CAISEGLAGAEDEQFF	TRBV10-3	TRBJ2-1
CASSLGTGGGYTF	TRBV12-3/TRBV12-4	TRBJ1-2
CASSTAGSGANVLTF	TRBV6-6	TRBJ2-6
CASSAPGSTQYF	TRBV11-2	TRBJ2-3
CAISERGFDMNTEAFF	TRBV10-3	TRBJ1-1
CASSDSRLDRVGGYTF	TRBV6-4	TRBJ1-2
CASSPGTLGSQPQHF	TRBV3-1/TRBV3-2	TRBJ1-5
CASGQVYNEQFF	TRBV27	TRBJ2-1
CASSALDRWYEQYF	TRBV11-2	TRBJ2-7
CASSPGYWDGYTF	TRBV27	TRBJ1-2
CASGKLGDDTQYF	TRBV6-5	TRBJ2-3
CAISDRHEGPETQYF	TRBV10-3	TRBJ2-5
CASSKQGFTDEKLFF	TRBV2	TRBJ1-4
CASRPGSEETQYF	TRBV5-1	TRBJ2-5
CAANLGTGFTYEQYF	TRBV6-6	TRBJ2-7
CASSWSAGGTQYF	TRBV5-1	TRBJ2-3
CASSQFSGATGELFF	TRBV3-1/TRBV3-2	TRBJ2-2
CAWSGPLRDRTYEQYF	TRBV30	TRBJ2-7
CAWSALWDSNEKLFF	TRBV30	TRBJ1-4
CASTPRPDRGPDSPLHF	TRBV2	TRBJ1-6